Sequencing of this T cell receptor beta chain was carried out in a study of T cell responses to AZD1222 COVID-19 vaccine. Only in-frame clones appear in the TCRdb table, and some are missing; sequencing was by immunoSEQ multiplex PCR. The sample contains roughly 100,000 clones, 93% of which appear only once. In the case of this clone: Its specificity is not known.

Study-wide results and limits: Elevations in Spike-specific TCR breadth and depth followed administration of two AZD1222 doses. Females outnumbered males among donors, who were mostly white British; clonal diversity was possibly underestimated. Close to half of all spike-specific TCRs reportedly target regions of the variants that are unmutated.

Germline CDR1 is MDHEN and CDR2 is SYDVKM. The CDR3 runs 12 residues. V was trimmed by 3 bases and J by 1 base, leaving 3 bases between them. The source is an adult in good health. This specimen consisted of peripheral blood, obtained on day 0 of AZD1222 vaccination. The rearrangement uses TRBV28 and TRBJ1-1; D is uncertain. CDR3 protein: CASSFGNTEAFF. CDR3 DNA sequence: TGTGCCAGCAGTTTCGGGAACACTGAAGCTTTCTTT.